This T cell receptor beta chain was obtained from a study of blood T cell repertoires in COVID-19. Seattle patients were enrolled while actively infected and followed longitudinally. Assay: immunoSEQ multiplex PCR; the TCRdb copy retains only in-frame clones and omits some. The sample has about 200,000 clones, roughly 88% seen once. This receptor was identified in a man aged 45 to 65 with COVID-19, enrolled during active disease. Sequencing was performed on peripheral blood.

As DNA, the CDR3 is TGTGCCAGCTCACGGGACAGGTCGAGCTCCTACGAGCAGTACTTC. This codes for CASSRDRSSSYEQYF. The V and J genes are TRBV18 and TRBJ2-7; 8 nucleotides agree with TRBD1. This CDR3 contains 15 residues. The junction had 5 bases not matched to a gene; V was cut back by 4 bases and J by 0 bases. Germline lookup yields CDR1 KGHSH and CDR2 LQKENI.